These 31 T cell receptor beta chains came from one sample sequenced in a study of blood T cell repertoires in COVID-19. Sequencing used immunoSEQ multiplex PCR; TCRdb keeps in-frame clones, though not all of them. The table shows about 200,000 clones, with 80% to 90% occurring only once. Source material: peripheral blood. These receptors all stem from a man in his forties or fifties with active or convalescent COVID-19.

The chain links TRBV5-1 to TRBJ1-4, with 9 positions matching TRBD1. In germline, CDR1 is SGHRS, CDR2 YFSETQ. The CDR3 is made up of 15 amino acids. The V and J ends lost 0 bases and 8 bases, in that order; junction bases with no gene match: 5. The CDR3 DNA reads TGCGCCAGCAGCTTGGCCGGGACAGGGACCGAAAAACTGTTTTTT. It translates to CASSLAGTGTEKLFF.

This chain links TRBV19 with TRBJ1-5; TRBD1 matches 11 bases. The CDR3 consists of 16 residues. The V segment lost 3 bases and the J segment 3 bases; nucleotides outside the gene matches: 4. Germline V gene sequence: CDR1 LNHDA, CDR2 SQIVND (reference sequence). The CDR3 nucleotides are TGTGCCAGTAGTATGGGACAGGGGGGATTCAATCAGCCCCAGCATTTT. Translation gives CASSMGQGGFNQPQHF.

The CDR3 sequence: CASSYWGGASGKLAKNIQYF. The CDR3 nucleotides are TGTGCCAGCAGTTATTGGGGTGGCGCTAGCGGGAAGCTAGCCAAAAACATTCAGTACTTC. The chain has TRBV6-2 or TRBV6-3 and TRBJ2-4; 9 nucleotides line up with TRBD2. Per the germline V gene, CDR1 is MNHEY and CDR2 is SVGEGT. The junction had 15 bases not matched to a gene; V was cut back by 3 bases and J by 0 bases. The CDR3 has 20 amino acids.

This chain connects TRBV5-6 to TRBJ2-2; perhaps TRBD1 as D (6 bases). V lost 2 bases, J lost 6 bases, and 11 bases lay in between. This CDR3 region has 14 residues. The germline V gene has CDR1 SGHDT and CDR2 YYEEEE. In DNA form, the CDR3 reads TGTGCCAGCAGCTTCCTGGGACACCCCGGGGAGCTGTTTTTT. This translates into CASSFLGHPGELFF.

V and J are TRBV6-5 and TRBJ1-4; possible D gene TRBD1, 6 bases. The ends were cut back, 6 bases at V and 4 bases at J, with 12 bases in the middle. The CDR3 has 14 amino acids. Per the germline V gene, CDR1 is MNHEY and CDR2 is SVGAGI. CDR3 sequence: CASSYDRNNEKLFF. The CDR3 coding sequence is TGTGCCAGCAGCTACGACAGGAATAATGAAAAACTGTTTTTT.

The chain is built from TRBV5-8 and TRBJ2-7; 11 positions agree with TRBD1. V was clipped by 2 bases and J by 1 base; unmatched bases: 8. Germline lookup yields CDR1 SGHTS and CDR2 YDEGEE. The CDR3 spans 17 residues. CDR3 protein: CASSFDLGDRGSYEQYV. CDR3 sequence (DNA): TGTGCCAGCAGCTTTGACCTCGGGGACAGGGGGTCCTACGAGCAGTACGTC.

This clone was seen once. Other DNA sequences in the sample encode the same CDR3. The chain links TRBV5-1 to TRBJ2-7; unclear D gene. The CDR3 has 13 amino acids. V gave up 2 bases and J gave up 2 bases, with 8 bases separating them. Germline CDR1 SGHRS, CDR2 YFSETQ. The CDR3 spells CASSLTETYEQYF. Here the CDR3 DNA reads TGCGCCAGCAGCTTAACAGAGACCTACGAGCAGTACTTC.

The chain combines TRBV7-2 with TRBJ1-6; TRBD1 matches 10 bases. Trimming cost V 3 bases and J 7 bases; bases outside gene matches: 3. Germline V lookup: CDR1 SGHTA, CDR2 FQGNSA. The CDR3 is made up of 15 amino acids. The CDR3 loop is CASSLGTGANSPLHF. CDR3 in DNA: TGTGCCAGCAGCTTGGGGACAGGGGCAAATTCACCCCTCCACTTT.

The chain couples TRBV9 to TRBJ2-2, with 7 bases fitting TRBD2. The J segment lost 6 bases and the V segment lost 4 bases, leaving 6 bases of the junction unmatched. The germline gives CDR1 SGDLS, CDR2 YYNGEE. CDR3 length: 14 residues. The CDR3 spells CASSLAVGAGELFF. CDR3 DNA sequence: TGTGCCAGCAGCCTAGCGGTAGGGGCCGGGGAGCTGTTTTTT. Looking up the rest from reference TRBV9 and TRBJ2-2 gives the full variable domain: DSGVTQTPKHLITATGQRVTLRCSPRSGDLSVYWYQQSLDQGLQFLIQYYNGEERAKGNILERFSAQQFPDLHSELNLSSLELGDSALYFCASSLAVGAGELFFGEGSRLTVL.

The rearrangement uses TRBV24-1 and TRBJ2-6; tentatively, D is TRBD2 (5 bases). Trimming removed 6 bases at V and 0 bases at J, with 23 bases between. This CDR3 region has 20 residues. CDR1 and CDR2 from the germline V gene are KGHDR and SFDVKD. The CDR3 region is CATSPSSLGDGVSGANVLTF. The DNA for the CDR3 is TGTGCCACCAGTCCCAGTTCCCTCGGGGATGGAGTCTCTGGGGCCAACGTCCTGACTTTC.

The chain employs TRBV5-1 and TRBJ2-3, with D hard to call. The CDR3 sequence is 11 residues long. Germline V gene lookup returns CDR1 SGHRS and CDR2 YFSETQ. Trimming cost V 2 bases and J 6 bases, with 4 bases left between them. CDR3 nucleotide sequence: TGCGCCAGCAGCTTTGCGGATACGCAGTATTTT. Its translation: CASSFADTQYF.

This clone was recorded once. The genes are TRBV7-2 and TRBJ2-2, with 9 bases lining up with TRBD1. After removal of 5 bases from V and 1 base from J, the junction contained 5 bases not matched to a gene. The CDR3 extends over 16 amino acids. Germline V gene lookup returns CDR1 SGHTA and CDR2 FQGNSA. The DNA of the CDR3 is TGTGCCAGCAGCAGCCGGGACAGGGTGAACACCGGGGAGCTGTTTTTT. This codes for CASSSRDRVNTGELFF.

V is TRBV7-9 and J is TRBJ2-1, with 9 bases matching TRBD2. Trimming took 7 bases from V and 14 from J; bases not matched to a gene: 12. Germline V gene sequence: CDR1 SEHNR, CDR2 FQNEAQ (reference sequence). There are 13 residues in the CDR3. The CDR3 bases are TGTGCCAGCACCATTAGCGGGAGTCGTGTAAAGTTCTTC. This codes for CASTISGSRVKFF. Based on the CDR3 plus reference TRBV7-9 and TRBJ2-1, the full variable domain is DTGVSQNPRHKITKRGQNVTFRCDPISEHNRLYWYRQTLGQGPEFLTYFQNEAQLEKSRLLSDRFSAERPKGSFSTLEIQRTEQGDSAMYLCASTISGSRVKFFGPGTRLTVL.

The chain is built from TRBV27 and TRBJ2-1, with D possibly matching TRBD1 (6 bases). The CDR3 is 11 amino acids. Trimming stripped 5 bases from V and 14 bases from J, with 13 bases between. Looked up from germline, CDR1 is MNHEY and CDR2 is SMNVEV (reference sequence). The CDR3 DNA is TGTGCCAGCAGTCTCCGGGACAAGGAGTTCTTC. Encoded protein: CASSLRDKEFF.

This chain joins TRBV7-2 and TRBJ2-7; tentative D call: TRBD1 (5 bases). Trimming cost V 2 bases and J 1 base, with 9 bases left between them. The CDR3 has 14 residues. CDR1 and CDR2 (germline): SGHTA, FQGNSA. In DNA, the CDR3 is TGTGCCAGCAGCTTACAGGGTTTGTCCTACGAGCAGTACTTC. It codes for CASSLQGLSYEQYF.

This sequence joins TRBV29-1 and TRBJ1-1, with 9 positions matching TRBD1. Germline trimming cut 7 bases from V and 4 bases from J; bases unmatched to any gene: 7. Germline V gene lookup returns CDR1 SQVTM and CDR2 ANQGSEA. This CDR3 is 13 amino acids long. The CDR3 DNA sequence: TGCAGCGCTCAACAGGGGGCGCGCACTGAAGCTTTCTTT. Encoded protein: CSAQQGARTEAFF.

The chain recombines TRBV7-9 with TRBJ2-1, with a weak D call TRBD2 (6 bases). The V and J ends lost 5 bases and 7 bases respectively, with 15 bases between them. The CDR3 has 14 amino acids. CDR1 and CDR2 (germline): SEHNR, FQNEAQ (reference sequence). The CDR3 DNA reads TGTGCCAGCAGCCCCAGGACTACTGAGAATGAGCAGTTCTTC. This sequence encodes CASSPRTTENEQFF.

The V call is TRBV24-1, the J call TRBJ2-2, with a tentative D call TRBD2 (6 bases). Trimming removed 9 bases from V and 5 bases from J, with 18 bases in between. In germline, CDR1 is KGHDR, CDR2 SFDVKD. The CDR3 extends over 15 amino acids. CDR3 coding DNA: TGTGCCACCGCCGCTGCGGGGAGAGAGACCGGGGAGCTGTTTTTT. Translating it yields CATAAAGRETGELFF.

J is TRBJ2-1 and V is TRBV29-1; TRBD1 is a possible D gene (6 bases). V lost 4 bases, J lost 5 bases, and 15 bases lay in between. Germline loops: CDR1 SQVTM, CDR2 ANQGSEA. This CDR3 spans 14 amino acids. CDR3 bases: TGCAGCGTTGTAATCCAGGGGCAAGACAATGAGCAGTTCTTC. Translating gives CSVVIQGQDNEQFF.

CDR3 amino acids: CATSRDRVGGEQYV. In DNA, the CDR3 is TGTGCCACCAGCAGAGATCGAGTTGGCGGCGAGCAGTACGTC. The chain combines TRBV15 with TRBJ2-7; D gene ambiguous. The CDR3 totals 14 residues. CDR1 and CDR2 from the germline V gene are LNHNV and YYDKDF (reference sequence). V lost 0 bases, J lost 6 bases, and 12 bases lay in between.

The CDR3 DNA sequence: TGCGCCAGCAGCCAAGTACCGTCGGGCTCCTACGAGCAGTACGTC. Translation: CASSQVPSGSYEQYV. The rearrangement links TRBV4-1 to TRBJ2-7; D remains ambiguous. V was trimmed by 1 base and J by 0 bases, leaving 10 bases between them. Per the germline V gene, CDR1 is MGHRA and CDR2 is YSYEKL. This CDR3 contains 15 residues.

The V call is TRBV29-1, the J call TRBJ1-2; D is undetermined. This CDR3 region has 10 residues. The V end was cut by 1 base, the J end by 5 bases, with 2 bases between. CDR1 is SQVTM and CDR2 is ANQGSEA in the germline V gene. The CDR3 DNA reads as TGCAGCGTTGAAGCATATGGCTACACCTTC. It specifies CSVEAYGYTF.

The J gene is TRBJ2-5, the V gene TRBV5-5; the match to TRBD1 covers 11 bases. Germline V gene sequence: CDR1 SGHKS, CDR2 YYEKEE (reference sequence). V lost 3 bases and J lost 5; bases outside the gene matches: 9. This CDR3 has 16 residues. The CDR3 DNA sequence: TGTGCCAGCAGCTCCCGGACAGGGGGCGCAGGGGAGACCCAGTACTTC. Its translation is CASSSRTGGAGETQYF.

This clone was detected only once. This rearrangement joins TRBV27 to TRBJ2-3; 8 positions match TRBD2. This CDR3 has 16 residues. The germline V gene encodes CDR1 MNHEY and CDR2 SMNVEV (reference sequence). V lost 6 bases, J lost 6 bases, and 14 bases stayed unmatched. The CDR3 bases are TGTGCCAGCAGCCTGCCCGGGAGGGCGGGATCGGATACGCAGTATTTT. It yields the protein CASSLPGRAGSDTQYF.

The V gene is TRBV13, the J gene TRBJ2-5, with a possible D match to TRBD1 (6 bases). Trimming took off 5 bases at V and 5 bases at J, with 15 bases between the two ends. Germline values: CDR1 PRHDT, CDR2 FYEKMQ (reference sequence). The CDR3 has 14 residues. The CDR3 spells CASSINRVGETQYF. DNA of the CDR3: TGTGCCAGCAGCATTAACAGGGTAGGGGAGACCCAGTACTTC.

This rearrangement joins TRBV2 to TRBJ2-3, with D perhaps matching TRBD2 (6 bases). V lost 8 bases and J lost 2, with 11 bases in between. This CDR3 is 13 amino acids long. Germline V CDR1 and CDR2: SNHLY, FYNNEI. Here the CDR3 DNA reads TGTGCCAGCCAGACTAGACTCACAGATACGCAGTATTTT. Its protein is CASQTRLTDTQYF.

This chain links TRBV7-3 with TRBJ2-3; D gene uncertain. The germline V gene has CDR1 SGHTA and CDR2 FQGTGA. There are 15 residues in the CDR3. Trimming stripped 5 bases from V and 0 bases from J, with 12 bases between. The CDR3 DNA is TGTGCCAGCAGCGAACAGCCAACCAGCACAGATACGCAGTATTTT. Translated: CASSEQPTSTDTQYF.

The chain recombines TRBV12-3 or TRBV12-4 with TRBJ2-7, with a tentative D call TRBD1 (5 bases). Trimming removed 2 bases at V and 4 bases at J, with 9 bases between. The CDR3 has 13 residues. The CDR3 protein is CASSLQGSYEQYF. Written as DNA, the CDR3 is TGTGCCAGCAGTTTACAGGGTTCGTACGAGCAGTACTTC.

The chain recombines TRBV12-3 or TRBV12-4 with TRBJ1-1; no reliable D call. The CDR3 extends over 13 amino acids. V gave up 3 bases and J gave up 4 bases, with 9 bases separating them. The CDR3 nucleotides are TGTGCCAGCAGTTTGGAGGTGAGCACTGAAGCTTTCTTT. Residues: CASSLEVSTEAFF.

The J gene is TRBJ2-7, the V gene TRBV7-9; a possible D gene is TRBD2 (5 bases). The V and J ends lost 4 bases and 0 bases respectively, with 10 bases between them. The CDR3 has 14 residues. Germline CDR1 and CDR2: SEHNR and FQNEAQ (reference sequence). CDR3 bases: TGTGCCAGCAGCTCGAGCCGGGACTCCTACGAGCAGTACGTC. It encodes CASSSSRDSYEQYV.

The table lists this clone with a few counts. The gene calls are TRBV5-1 and TRBJ2-7, with 8 positions matching TRBD1. CDR3 length equals 15 residues. Germline V gene data show CDR1 as SGHRS and CDR2 as YFSETQ. V shed 3 bases, J shed 0 bases, and the junction held 5 bases outside the gene matches. This CDR3 reads CASSSARGPSYEQYF. CDR3 in DNA: TGCGCCAGCAGCTCGGCCAGGGGGCCCTCCTACGAGCAGTACTTC.